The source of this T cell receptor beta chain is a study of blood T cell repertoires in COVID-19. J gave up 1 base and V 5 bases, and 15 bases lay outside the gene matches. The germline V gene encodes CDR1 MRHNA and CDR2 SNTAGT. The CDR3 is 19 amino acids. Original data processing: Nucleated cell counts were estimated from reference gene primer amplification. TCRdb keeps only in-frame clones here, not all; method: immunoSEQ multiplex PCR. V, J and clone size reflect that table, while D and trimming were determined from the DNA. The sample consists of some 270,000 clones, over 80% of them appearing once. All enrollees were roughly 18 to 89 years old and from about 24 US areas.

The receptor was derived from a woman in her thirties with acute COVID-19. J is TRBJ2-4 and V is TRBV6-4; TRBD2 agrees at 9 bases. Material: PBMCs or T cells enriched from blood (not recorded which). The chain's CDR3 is CASSRPGLAAIGAKNIQYF. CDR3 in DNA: TGTGCCAGCAGTCGGCCGGGACTAGCAGCTATTGGGGCCAAAAACATTCAGTACTTC.